This T cell receptor beta chain was sequenced in a study of brain T cells in children with intractable seizures. Assay used: immunoSEQ multiplex PCR; TCRdb lists only in-frame clones, some missing. The sample has fewer than 150,000 clones, 94% seen once; the top ten hold roughly 4%. This CDR3 region has 13 residues. Germline values: CDR1 SGHRS, CDR2 YFSETQ. The V and J ends lost 3 bases and 4 bases, in that order; junction bases with no gene match: 3. The sequence derives from a boy younger than two with hemimegalencephaly and intractable seizures. The V gene is TRBV5-1, the J gene TRBJ2-7, with 8 bases that match TRBD1. Source: peripheral blood, taken at surgery. The CDR3 DNA reads as TGCGCCAGCAGCTGGACAGGGTTTTACGAGCAGTACTTC. Translation: CASSWTGFYEQYF.